This T cell receptor beta chain was profiled in a study of T cell responses to AZD1222 COVID-19 vaccine. General observations from the study: Donors skewed white British and female; clonal diversity was possibly underestimated. Two AZD1222 administrations were followed by greater Spike-specific TCR breadth and depth.

The germline CDR1 and CDR2 sequences are SEHNR and FQNEAQ (reference sequence). V lost 5 bases to trimming and J lost 5 bases; unmatched junction nucleotides: 10. The CDR3 spans 17 residues. The repertoire was sequenced with immunoSEQ multiplex PCR; TCRdb's copy has only in-frame clones and lacks some. There are 150,000 to 200,000 clones in the sample; around 94% occur only once, and 2.6% lies in the top ten. A word on this clone: Its antigen remains unidentified.

The chain combines TRBV7-9 with TRBJ2-5, with 14 bases aligning to TRBD2. This TCR was recovered from an adult in good health. The source material was peripheral blood, sampled on day 0 of AZD1222 vaccination. CDR3 DNA sequence: TGTGCCAGCAGCCGCCGAGGGGGACTAGCGGGAGTCGAGACCCAGTACTTC. It encodes CASSRRGGLAGVETQYF.